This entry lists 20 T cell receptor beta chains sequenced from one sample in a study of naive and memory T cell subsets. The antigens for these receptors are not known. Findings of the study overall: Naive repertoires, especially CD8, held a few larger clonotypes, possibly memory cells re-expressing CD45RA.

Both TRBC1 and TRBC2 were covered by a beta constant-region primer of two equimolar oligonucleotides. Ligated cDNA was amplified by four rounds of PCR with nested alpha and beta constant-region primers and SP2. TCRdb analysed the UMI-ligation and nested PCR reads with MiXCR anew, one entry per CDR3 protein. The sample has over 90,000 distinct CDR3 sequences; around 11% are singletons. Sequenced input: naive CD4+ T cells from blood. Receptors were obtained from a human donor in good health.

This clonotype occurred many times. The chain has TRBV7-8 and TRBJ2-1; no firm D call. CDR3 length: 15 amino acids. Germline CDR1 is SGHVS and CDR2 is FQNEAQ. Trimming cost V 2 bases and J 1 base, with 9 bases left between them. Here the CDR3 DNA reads TGTGCCAGCAGCTTAATTTGGGATTCCTACAATGAGCAGTTCTTC. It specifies CASSLIWDSYNEQFF.

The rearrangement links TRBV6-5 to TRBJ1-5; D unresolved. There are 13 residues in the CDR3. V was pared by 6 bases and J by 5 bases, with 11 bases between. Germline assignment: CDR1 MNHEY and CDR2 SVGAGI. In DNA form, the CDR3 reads TGTGCCAGCAGGGTGGGCAGTCATCAGCCCCAGCATTTT. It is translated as CASRVGSHQPQHF.

The CDR3 region has the DNA TGCAGCGTTCCGACAGGGGGCTCGTCCGAGCAGTACTTC. Protein: CSVPTGGSSEQYF. The chain combines TRBV29-1 with TRBJ2-7; 10 bases fit TRBD1. V dropped 5 bases and J dropped 6; count of bases not matched to a gene: 7. The CDR3 sequence is 13 residues long. Germline loops: CDR1 SQVTM, CDR2 ANQGSEA.

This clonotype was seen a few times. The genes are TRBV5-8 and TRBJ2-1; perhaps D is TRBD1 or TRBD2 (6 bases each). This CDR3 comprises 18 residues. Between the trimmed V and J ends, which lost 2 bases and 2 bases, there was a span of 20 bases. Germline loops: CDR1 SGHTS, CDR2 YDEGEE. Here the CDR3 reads CASSLGMITGATYNEQFF. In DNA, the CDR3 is TGTGCCAGCAGCTTAGGGATGATCACGGGGGCGACCTACAATGAGCAGTTCTTC.

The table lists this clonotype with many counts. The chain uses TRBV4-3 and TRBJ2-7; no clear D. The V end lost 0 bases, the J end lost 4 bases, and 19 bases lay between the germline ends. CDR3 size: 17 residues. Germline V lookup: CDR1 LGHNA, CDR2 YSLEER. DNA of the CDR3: TGCGCCAGCAGCCAAGATTTCAGACCTGCGTGGGGATACGAGCAGTACTTC. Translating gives CASSQDFRPAWGYEQYF.

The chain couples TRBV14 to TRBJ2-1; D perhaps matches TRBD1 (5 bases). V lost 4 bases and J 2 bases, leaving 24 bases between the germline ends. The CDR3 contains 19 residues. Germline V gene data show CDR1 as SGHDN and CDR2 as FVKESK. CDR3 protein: CASSPSRARHLNAYNEQFF. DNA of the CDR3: TGTGCCAGCAGCCCCTCCAGGGCCCGCCATCTTAACGCCTACAATGAGCAGTTCTTC.

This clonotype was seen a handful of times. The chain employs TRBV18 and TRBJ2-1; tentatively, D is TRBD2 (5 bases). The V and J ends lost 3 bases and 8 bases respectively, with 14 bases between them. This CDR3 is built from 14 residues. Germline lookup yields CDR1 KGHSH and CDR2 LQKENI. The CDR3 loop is CASSPRLADDEQFF. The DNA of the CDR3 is TGTGCCAGCTCACCCCGGCTAGCAGATGATGAGCAGTTCTTC.

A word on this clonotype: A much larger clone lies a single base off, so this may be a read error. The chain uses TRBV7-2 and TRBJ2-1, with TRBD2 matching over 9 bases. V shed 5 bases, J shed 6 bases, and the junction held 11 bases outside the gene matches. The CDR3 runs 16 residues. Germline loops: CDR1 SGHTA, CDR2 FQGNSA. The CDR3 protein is CASSGGSGRHSNEQFF. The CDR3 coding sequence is TGTGCCAGCAGCGGAGGCAGCGGGAGGCATAGCAATGAGCAGTTCTTC.

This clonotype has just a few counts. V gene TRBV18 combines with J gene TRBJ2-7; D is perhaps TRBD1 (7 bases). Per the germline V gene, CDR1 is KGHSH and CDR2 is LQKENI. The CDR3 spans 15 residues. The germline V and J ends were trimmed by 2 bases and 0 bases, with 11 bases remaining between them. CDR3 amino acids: CASSPGGDSSYEQYF. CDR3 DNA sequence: TGTGCCAGCTCACCAGGCGGGGACAGCTCCTACGAGCAGTACTTC.

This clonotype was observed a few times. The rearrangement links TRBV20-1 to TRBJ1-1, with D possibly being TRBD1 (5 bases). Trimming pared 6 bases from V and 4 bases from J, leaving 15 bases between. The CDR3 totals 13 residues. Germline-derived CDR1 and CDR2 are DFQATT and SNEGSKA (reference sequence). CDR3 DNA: TGCAGTGCCCACCACCCAGGGTTCACTGAAGCTTTCTTT. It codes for CSAHHPGFTEAFF.

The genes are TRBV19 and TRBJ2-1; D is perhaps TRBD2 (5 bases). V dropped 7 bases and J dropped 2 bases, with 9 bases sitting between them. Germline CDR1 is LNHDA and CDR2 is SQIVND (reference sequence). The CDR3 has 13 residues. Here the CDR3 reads CASTSAAYNEQFF. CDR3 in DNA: TGTGCCAGTACGTCAGCGGCCTACAATGAGCAGTTCTTC.

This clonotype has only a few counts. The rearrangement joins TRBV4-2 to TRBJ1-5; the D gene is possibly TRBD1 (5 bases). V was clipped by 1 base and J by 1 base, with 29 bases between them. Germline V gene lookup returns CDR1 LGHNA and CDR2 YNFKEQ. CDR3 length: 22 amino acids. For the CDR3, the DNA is TGTGCCAGCAGCCAAGCCCCCGAATGGGAGGGGTCGAAATACAGGAGCAATCAGCCCCAGCATTTT. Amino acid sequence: CASSQAPEWEGSKYRSNQPQHF.

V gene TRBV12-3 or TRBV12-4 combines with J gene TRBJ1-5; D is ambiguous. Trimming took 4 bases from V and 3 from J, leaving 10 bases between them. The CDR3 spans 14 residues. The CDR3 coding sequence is TGTGCCAGCAGTTCGGGAAACCTCAATCAGCCCCAGCATTTT. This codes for CASSSGNLNQPQHF.

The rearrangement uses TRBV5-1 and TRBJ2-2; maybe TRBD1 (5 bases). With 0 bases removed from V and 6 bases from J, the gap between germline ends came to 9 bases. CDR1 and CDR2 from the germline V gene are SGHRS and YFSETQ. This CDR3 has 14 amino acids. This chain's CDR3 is CASSLDGAAGELFF. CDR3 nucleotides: TGCGCCAGCAGCTTGGATGGGGCGGCCGGGGAGCTGTTTTTT.

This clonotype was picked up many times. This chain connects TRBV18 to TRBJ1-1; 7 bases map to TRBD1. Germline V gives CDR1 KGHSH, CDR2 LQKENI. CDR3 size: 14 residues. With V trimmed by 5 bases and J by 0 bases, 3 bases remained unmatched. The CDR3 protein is CASSSDRLNTEAFF. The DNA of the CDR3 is TGTGCCAGCTCATCGGACAGGTTGAACACTGAAGCTTTCTTT. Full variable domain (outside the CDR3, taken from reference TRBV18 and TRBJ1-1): NAGVMQNPRHLVRRRGQEARLRCSPMKGHSHVYWYRQLPEEGLKFMVYLQKENIIDESGMPKERFSAEFPKEGPSILRIQQVVRGDSAAYFCASSSDRLNTEAFFGQGTRLTVV.

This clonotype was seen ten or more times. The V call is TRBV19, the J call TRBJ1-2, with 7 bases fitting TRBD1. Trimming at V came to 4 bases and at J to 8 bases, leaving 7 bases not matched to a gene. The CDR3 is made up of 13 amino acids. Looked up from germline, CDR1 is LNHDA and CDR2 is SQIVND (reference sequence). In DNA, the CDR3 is TGTGCCAGTAGTAACCGACAGGGCTTCGGCTACACCTTC. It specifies CASSNRQGFGYTF.

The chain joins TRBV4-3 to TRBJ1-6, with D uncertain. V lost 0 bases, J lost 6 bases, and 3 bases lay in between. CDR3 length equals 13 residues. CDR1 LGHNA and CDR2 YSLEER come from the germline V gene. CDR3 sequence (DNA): TGCGCCAGCAGCCAAGAACCTAATTCACCCCTCCACTTT. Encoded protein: CASSQEPNSPLHF.

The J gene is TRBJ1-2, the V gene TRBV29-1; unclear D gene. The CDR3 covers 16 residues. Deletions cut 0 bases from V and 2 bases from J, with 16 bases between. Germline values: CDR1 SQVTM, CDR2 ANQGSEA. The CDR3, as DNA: TGCAGCGTTGAAGATCGGGGTGGAGGAGCGAACTATGGCTACACCTTC. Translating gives CSVEDRGGGANYGYTF.

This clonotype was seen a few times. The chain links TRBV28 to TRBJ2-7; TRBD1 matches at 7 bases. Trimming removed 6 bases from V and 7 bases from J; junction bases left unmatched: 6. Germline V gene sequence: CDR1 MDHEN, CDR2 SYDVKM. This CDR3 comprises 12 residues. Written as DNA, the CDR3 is TGTGCCAGCAGATTACAGGGGTTGGAGCAGTACTTC. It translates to CASRLQGLEQYF.

In DNA, the CDR3 is TGCAGTGTCCCCCAGCGTCCGTATGGCTACACCTTC. Its protein product is CSVPQRPYGYTF. The chain links TRBV20-1 to TRBJ1-2; D uncertain. The CDR3 covers 12 residues. The germline gives CDR1 DFQATT, CDR2 SNEGSKA (reference sequence). V lost 7 bases and J 5 bases, leaving 14 bases between the germline ends.